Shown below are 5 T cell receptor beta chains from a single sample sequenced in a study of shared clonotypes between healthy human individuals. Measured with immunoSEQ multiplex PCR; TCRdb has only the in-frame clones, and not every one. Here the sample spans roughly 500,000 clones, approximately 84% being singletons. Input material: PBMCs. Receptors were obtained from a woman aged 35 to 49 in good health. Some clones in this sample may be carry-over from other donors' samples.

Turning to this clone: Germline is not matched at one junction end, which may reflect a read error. The CDR3, as DNA: TGTGCTAGCAGCTCCCTAGCGGGAGTTGGCGAGCAGTTCTTC. Amino acids: CASSSLAGVGEQFF. The J gene is TRBJ2-1, the V gene TRBV7-7; 10 nucleotides agree with TRBD2. There are 14 residues in the CDR3. Germline CDR1 SSHAT, CDR2 FNYEAQ (reference sequence).

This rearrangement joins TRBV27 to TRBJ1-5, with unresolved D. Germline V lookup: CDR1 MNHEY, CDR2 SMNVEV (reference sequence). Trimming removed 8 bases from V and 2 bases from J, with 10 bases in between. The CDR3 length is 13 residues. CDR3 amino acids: CASWAAGNQPQHF. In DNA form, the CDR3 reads TGTGCCAGCTGGGCGGCGGGCAATCAGCCCCAGCATTTT.

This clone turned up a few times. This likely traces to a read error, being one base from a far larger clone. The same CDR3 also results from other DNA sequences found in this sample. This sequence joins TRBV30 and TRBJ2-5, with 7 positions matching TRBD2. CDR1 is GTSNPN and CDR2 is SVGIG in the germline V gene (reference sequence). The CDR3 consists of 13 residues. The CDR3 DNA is TGCGCCTGGAGTGCGCCAGCGGGGGAGACCCAGTACTTC. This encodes CAWSAPAGETQYF.

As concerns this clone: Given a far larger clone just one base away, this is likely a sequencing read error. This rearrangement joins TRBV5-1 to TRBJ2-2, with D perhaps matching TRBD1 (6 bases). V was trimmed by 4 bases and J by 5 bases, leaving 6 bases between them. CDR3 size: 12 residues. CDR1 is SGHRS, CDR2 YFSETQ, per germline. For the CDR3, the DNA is TGCGCCAGCAGCCAGGGGACCGGGGAGCTGTTTTTT. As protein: CASSQGTGELFF.

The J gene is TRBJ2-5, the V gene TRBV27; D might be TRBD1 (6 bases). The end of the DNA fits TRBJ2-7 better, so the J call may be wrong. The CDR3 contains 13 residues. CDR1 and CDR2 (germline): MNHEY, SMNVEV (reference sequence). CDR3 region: CASSPTGPYEQYF. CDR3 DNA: TGTGCCAGCAGTCCGACAGGACCGTACGAGCAGTACTTC.